This TCR beta chain derives from a study of blood T cells in healthy people across ages. Overall study results and limits: TCR beta diversity tracked closely with naive T cell percentage. CMV status of donors was unknown, possibly confounding expanded clonotype changes. As age increased, TCR beta diversity per million T cells fell in a roughly linear fashion.

This clonotype was found many times. What it binds is unknown. Sample-barcoded 5' priming and a J-beta primer mix drove a second PCR of 7 to 11 cycles. A template-switch adaptor containing 12 random nucleotides labeled each cDNA molecule. Via MiXCR, TCRdb re-called the 5' RACE reads, giving one row per CDR3 protein. The table records fewer than 800,000 distinct CDR3 sequences, approximately 31% of them present only once. The origin of this receptor is a woman of 80 years or more in good health. The sequencing input was blood.

In DNA form, the CDR3 reads TGTGCCAGCAGCGGGACAGCCCAGGGTTCACCCCTCCACTTT. Translation: CASSGTAQGSPLHF. The gene calls are TRBV12-3 or TRBV12-4 and TRBJ1-6; 7 bases line up with TRBD1. The CDR3 spans 14 residues. Losses at the gene ends were 6 bases for V and 9 bases for J; bases not matched to a gene: 8.